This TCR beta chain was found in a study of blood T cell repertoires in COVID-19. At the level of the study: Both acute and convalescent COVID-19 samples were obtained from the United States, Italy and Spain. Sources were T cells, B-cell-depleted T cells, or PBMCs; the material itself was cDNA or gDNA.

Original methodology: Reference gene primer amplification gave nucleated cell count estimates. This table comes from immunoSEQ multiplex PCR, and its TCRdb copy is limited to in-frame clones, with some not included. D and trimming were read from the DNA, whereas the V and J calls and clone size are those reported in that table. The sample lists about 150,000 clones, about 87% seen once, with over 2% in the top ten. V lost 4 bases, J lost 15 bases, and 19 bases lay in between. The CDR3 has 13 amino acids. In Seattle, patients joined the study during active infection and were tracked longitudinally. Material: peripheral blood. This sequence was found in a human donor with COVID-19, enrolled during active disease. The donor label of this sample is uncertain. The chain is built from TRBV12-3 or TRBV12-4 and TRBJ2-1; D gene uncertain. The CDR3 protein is CASSSVRTSDPFF. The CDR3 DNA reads TGTGCCAGCAGTTCGGTCCGTACGAGTGATCCGTTCTTC.